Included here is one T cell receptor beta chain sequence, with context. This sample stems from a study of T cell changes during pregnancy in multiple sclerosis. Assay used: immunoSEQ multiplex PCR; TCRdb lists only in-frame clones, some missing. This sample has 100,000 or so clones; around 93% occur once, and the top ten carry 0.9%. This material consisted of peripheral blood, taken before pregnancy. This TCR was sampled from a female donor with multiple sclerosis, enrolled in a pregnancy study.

CDR3 protein: CASSLKVNSGQTSYEQYF. The CDR3 nucleotides are TGTGCCAGCTCACTCAAGGTGAACTCAGGACAGACCTCCTACGAGCAGTACTTC. V usage is TRBV18 and J usage is TRBJ2-7; possible D gene TRBD1, 6 bases. Germline-derived CDR1 and CDR2 are KGHSH and LQKENI. The V end was cut by 4 bases, the J end by 0 bases, with 22 bases between. This CDR3 has 18 amino acids.